This T cell receptor (beta chain) was recovered during a study of T cell responses to AZD1222 COVID-19 vaccine. The CDR3 is 16 residues long. Germline loops: CDR1 SSHAT, CDR2 FNYEAQ (reference sequence). Measured with immunoSEQ multiplex PCR; TCRdb has only the in-frame clones, and not every one. Altogether about 69,000 clones are present, about four fifths being singletons, with the ten largest covering around an eighth. The study, taken as a whole, reports: The repertoires were collected only after the peak T cell response.

Remarks on this clone: What it binds is not known. An end of the junction differs from the germline gene, which may be a read error.

The receptor was derived from an adult who received the AZD1222 COVID-19 vaccine. This chain links TRBV7-7 with TRBJ2-5; D is perhaps TRBD2 (5 bases). This material consisted of peripheral blood, taken 28 days after the second AZD1222 dose. CDR3 residues: CASSLAGPAVQETQYF. The CDR3, as DNA: TGTGCTAGCAGCTTAGCCGGCCCAGCGGTACAAGAGACCCAGTACTTC. Based on the CDR3 plus reference TRBV7-7 and TRBJ2-5, the full variable domain is GAGVSQSPRYKVTKRGQDVTLRCDPISSHATLYWYQQALGQGPEFLTYFNYEAQPDKSGLPSDRFSAERPEGSISTLTIQRTEQRDSAMYRCASSLAGPAVQETQYFGPGTRLLVL.